This is a list of T cell receptor beta chains from one sample in a study of T cells in Graves' hyperthyroidism and ophthalmopathy. Each CDR3 protein gets one entry after TCRdb re-called the multiplex PCR reads with MiXCR. The profile shows 550,000 to 800,000 distinct CDR3 sequences, approximately 15% of them singletons. The sample consisted of blood. These receptors were taken from a man aged 50-60 years with Graves' hyperthyroidism. Each CDR3 is given with its conserved first and last residue. The D gene is left open where the match is weak. The size of a clone is reported for some rows only, either as once, few or many, or as a class for expanded clones.

j_gene,d_gene,abundance,v_gene,CDR3nt,CDR3aa
TRBJ2-7,.,.,TRBV28,TGTGCCAGCACCCCAAGAGACTGGGGGGAGCAGTACTTC,CASTPRDWGEQYF
TRBJ1-6,.,.,TRBV19,TGTGCCAGTAGCCAACACAGGAGTAATTCACCCCTCCACTTT,CASSQHRSNSPLHF
TRBJ2-3,TRBD2,.,TRBV4-1,TGCGCCAGCAGCCAATTTACGGTCCATAGGGCGGGAGGATTAGATACGCAGTATTTT,CASSQFTVHRAGGLDTQYF
TRBJ1-1,.,few,TRBV24-1,TGTGCCACCAGGGGAACCGCGGAGAACACTGAAGCTTTCTTT,CATRGTAENTEAFF
TRBJ1-2,TRBD1,few,TRBV27,TGTGCCAGCAGTCCTACAGGGGGCCTCGCTAACTATGGCTACACCTTC,CASSPTGGLANYGYTF
TRBJ2-5,.,many,TRBV7-8,TGTGCCAGCGCCCCCCCATCCCGGGAGACCCAGTACTTC,CASAPPSRETQYF
TRBJ2-5,TRBD2,many,TRBV28,TGTGCCAGCAGACCCGGAGGACTAGCGGGAGGAGGGGAGACCCAGTACTTC,CASRPGGLAGGGETQYF
TRBJ2-7,.,few,TRBV24-1,TGTGCCACCAGTGATTTGTTTCGGGACGAGCAGTACTTC,CATSDLFRDEQYF
TRBJ1-3,.,many,TRBV24-1,TGTGCCACCAGCGGGACTCCCGGAAACACCATATATTTT,CATSGTPGNTIYF
TRBJ2-2,TRBD1,.,TRBV3-1,TGTGCCAGTGCCGGGACAGGGGGTTTTACCGGGGAGCTGTTTTTT,CASAGTGGFTGELFF
TRBJ2-6,TRBD1,many,TRBV2,TGTGCCAGCAGTATAGGACAGGGGGTTGGTTCTGGGGCCAACGTCCTGACTTTC,CASSIGQGVGSGANVLTF
TRBJ2-5,TRBD1,few,TRBV15,TGTGCCACCAGCAGAGATGGGGCAGGGGGCATCCAGTACTTC,CATSRDGAGGIQYF
TRBJ2-3,TRBD2,.,TRBV6-1,TGTGCCAGCAGTTCCCCCCGACTAGCGGGAGTCCCAGATACGCAGTATTTT,CASSSPRLAGVPDTQYF
TRBJ1-2,.,few,TRBV29-1,TGCAGCGTTGCCGGACAGCACTATGGCTACACCTTC,CSVAGQHYGYTF
TRBJ1-5,.,few,TRBV27,TGTGCCAGCAGTTTAAAGGGATTCGGTCAGCCCCAGCATTTT,CASSLKGFGQPQHF
TRBJ1-1,.,many,TRBV5-1,TGCGCCAGCAGCCATGGACAGCCGAACACTGAAGCTTTCTTT,CASSHGQPNTEAFF
TRBJ2-1,.,many,TRBV11-2,TGTGCCAGCACCTCACGCGGGGACCCCCATGAGCAGTTCTTC,CASTSRGDPHEQFF
TRBJ2-1,.,.,TRBV19,TGTGCCAGTAGTATAGGGGTTAGGAATGAGCAGTTCTTC,CASSIGVRNEQFF
TRBJ2-7,.,.,TRBV30,TGTGCCTGGAGTGCTCGGAGGGGGCCCTACGAGCAGTACTTC,CAWSARRGPYEQYF
TRBJ2-7,.,few,TRBV5-8,TGTGCCAGCAGTACGACGGAGCCCTACGAGCAGTACTTC,CASSTTEPYEQYF
TRBJ2-7,TRBD2,many,TRBV28,TGTGCCAGCAGTTTAGGCCAGCGGGAGTTCCACGAGCAGTACTTC,CASSLGQREFHEQYF
TRBJ1-1,.,few,TRBV5-1,TGCGCCAGCAGCTTGAGCCCCGAGCCGAACACTGAAGCTTTCTTT,CASSLSPEPNTEAFF
TRBJ2-6,.,.,TRBV11-3,TGTGCCAGCACCCATCCGAGCTCTGGGGCCAACGTCCTGAGTTTC,CASTHPSSGANVLSF
TRBJ2-7,TRBD2,many,TRBV6-2/TRBV6-3,TGTGCCAGCAGCTACCCTAGCGGGAGGACGTCCTACGAGCAGTACTTC,CASSYPSGRTSYEQYF
TRBJ2-2,.,.,TRBV3-1,TGTGCCAGCAGCCTCCTCGGACAGTACACCGGGGAGCTGTTTTTT,CASSLLGQYTGELFF
TRBJ2-1,TRBD2,few,TRBV27,TGTGCCAGCAGTTTAGTTAGGAGGACTAGCGGCTACAATGAGCAGTTCTTC,CASSLVRRTSGYNEQFF
TRBJ2-1,.,many,TRBV12-3/TRBV12-4,TGTGCCAGCAGTTTAATGAATGAGCAGTTCTTC,CASSLMNEQFF
TRBJ1-2,.,many,TRBV30,TGTGCCTGGAGTGTACAAGGCGAAGCTAACTATGGCTACACCTTC,CAWSVQGEANYGYTF
TRBJ2-3,.,many,TRBV2,TGTGCCAGCAGTGAAGGGGGAATAACCACAGATACGCAGTATTTT,CASSEGGITTDTQYF
TRBJ2-7,.,many,TRBV7-6,TGTGCCAGCAGCTCTAGGGTCCGGGAGATCCCCTACGAGCAGTACTTC,CASSSRVREIPYEQYF
TRBJ2-1,.,many,TRBV30,TGTGCTCAAGCCCCATTTCTGCGGGATCTAAGGAATGAGCAGTTCTTC,CAQAPFLRDLRNEQFF
TRBJ2-1,.,.,TRBV7-8,TGTGCCAGCAGCGCCCCGTACGGGGGTTACTACAATGAGCAGTTCTTC,CASSAPYGGYYNEQFF
TRBJ2-1,TRBD2,few,TRBV7-9,TGTGCCAGCAGCTTCCTTCGGGGTAAGGGGCGGGAGGGCCTCAATGAGCAGTTCTTC,CASSFLRGKGREGLNEQFF
TRBJ2-1,.,few,TRBV6-5,TGTGCCAGCAGTTACCCTTCCTTTAGCGCGAGCTCCTACAATGAGCAGTTCTTC,CASSYPSFSASSYNEQFF
TRBJ2-7,TRBD2,.,TRBV28,TGTGCCAGTTATACGGCCGGGACTAGCGTCTCCTACGAGCAGTACTTC,CASYTAGTSVSYEQYF
TRBJ1-2,.,many,TRBV11-2,TGTGCCAGCAGCTTATCCAGGGAAGGCTATGGCTACACCTTC,CASSLSREGYGYTF